This TCR beta chain was captured by sequencing in a study of blood T cells in healthy people across ages. Next came a second PCR, run for about 7 to 12 cycles, which used a sample-barcoded 5' primer along with a J-beta primer mix. TCRdb recomputed calls from the 5' RACE reads with MiXCR, one row per CDR3 protein. The data show hundreds of thousands of distinct CDR3 sequences, with around 34% seen just once and approximately 12% held by the top ten. This clonotype was seen at least ten times. The sequence was obtained from a man aged 18-30 years in good health. Sequencing was performed on blood.

Here the CDR3 DNA reads TGTGCCAGCAGCCTAAGCTTGACAGGTTTCTACGAGCAGTACTTC. This codes for CASSLSLTGFYEQYF. The rearrangement joins TRBV6-2 or TRBV6-3 to TRBJ2-7; TRBD1 might be the D (6 bases). Germline values: CDR1 MNHEY, CDR2 SVGEGT. The V and J ends lost 6 bases and 3 bases respectively, with 18 bases between them. The CDR3 consists of 15 residues.